This T cell receptor beta chain is from a study of human T cells and chemical hapten exposure. Overall study: Per-sample TCR yield variation was attributed mainly to small pooled library volume differences.

Individual cDNA molecules in this library carried unique molecular identifiers. Original handling: From around 20,000 to 690,000 TCRs were found per sample, with a median of roughly 89,000. TCRdb re-derived calls from the RACE reads in MiXCR, one entry per CDR3 protein. The V and J calls reflect TCRdb's pipeline rather than the authors' work. The sample yields around 47,000 distinct CDR3 sequences, around 4% seen once. The germline V gene has CDR1 MDHEN and CDR2 SYDVKM. The CDR3 is 16 residues long. V gave up 3 bases and J gave up 7 bases; unmatched junction bases: 9. This clonotype has ten or more counts. Its target is unknown. Time point given: healthy volunteer bleed at 6 weeks. Unfractionated whole blood served as the source for total RNA extraction. General study points: Counts of TCRs above 1 in 1000 frequency stayed unchanged with DPC sensitization.

The receptor's source is a human donor in good health. Some clones in this sample may be carry-over from other donors' samples. Sequenced material: whole blood. The genes are TRBV28 and TRBJ1-5; 10 bases agree with TRBD1. The CDR3 is CASSFEGQGGDQPQHF. Written as DNA, the CDR3 is TGTGCCAGCAGTTTTGAAGGACAGGGGGGTGACCAGCCCCAGCATTTT.